Below are 21 T cell receptor beta chains sequenced from a single sample in a study of neoadjuvant nivolumab and ipilimumab in lung cancer. This table comes from immunoSEQ multiplex PCR, and its TCRdb copy is limited to in-frame clones, with some not included. The sample lists approximately 29,000 clones, 75% to 95% occurring once. Sequences were derived from peripheral blood, sampled after neoadjuvant nivolumab, alone or with ipilimumab, at or shortly before surgery. These receptors were obtained from an adult with non-small cell lung cancer.

The chain has TRBV6-5 and TRBJ1-5, with TRBD1 identical over 9 bases. V trimming: 4 bases; J trimming: 3 bases; junction bases outside the gene matches: 4. Germline CDR1 is MNHEY and CDR2 is SVGAGI. This CDR3 has 15 amino acids. The CDR3 DNA is TGTGCCAGCAGTTTCGGGACAGGGATCAATCAGCCCCAGCATTTT. It is translated as CASSFGTGINQPQHF.

The chain combines TRBV5-1 with TRBJ1-4, with 12 positions matching TRBD1. The CDR3 has 18 amino acids. V dropped 3 bases and J dropped 3; count of bases not matched to a gene: 9. The germline V gene has CDR1 SGHRS and CDR2 YFSETQ. The CDR3 region has the DNA TGCGCCAGCAGCTGGGAACCGGGACAGGGGGCGGCTAATGAAAAACTGTTTTTT. Protein: CASSWEPGQGAANEKLFF. Using reference TRBV5-1 and TRBJ1-4 for the parts outside the CDR3, the full variable domain is KAGVTQTPRYLIKTRGQQVTLSCSPISGHRSVSWYQQTPGQGLQFLFEYFSETQRNKGNFPGRFSGRQFSNSRSEMNVSTLELGDSALYLCASSWEPGQGAANEKLFFGSGTQLSVL.

The V gene is TRBV7-2, the J gene TRBJ1-1, with D hard to call. Trimming removed 2 bases from V and 0 bases from J, with 7 bases in between. Germline loops: CDR1 SGHTA, CDR2 FQGNSA. The CDR3 runs to 14 residues. The CDR3 loop is CASSLNLMNTEAFF. The CDR3 DNA sequence: TGTGCCAGCAGCTTAAATTTGATGAACACTGAAGCTTTCTTT.

The genes are TRBV18 and TRBJ2-6; possible D gene TRBD1, 5 bases. CDR1 and CDR2 (germline): KGHSH, LQKENI. The CDR3 consists of 19 residues. With 3 bases removed from V and 0 bases from J, the gap between germline ends came to 18 bases. CDR3 DNA sequence: TGTGCCAGCTCACCGCCCCGAGCAGGGCCCATCTCTGGGGCCAACGTCCTGACTTTC. Translated, it gives CASSPPRAGPISGANVLTF.

The chain links TRBV6-1 to TRBJ2-2; weak D call: TRBD1 (6 bases). Between the trimmed V and J ends, which lost 2 bases and 5 bases, there was a span of 12 bases. The CDR3 loop spans 15 amino acids. Per the germline V gene, CDR1 is MNHNS and CDR2 is SASEGT. The CDR3 spells CASSEWGRSTGELFF. CDR3 sequence (DNA): TGTGCCAGCAGTGAATGGGGGCGAAGTACCGGGGAGCTGTTTTTT.

Only one count was recorded for this clone. The V gene is TRBV9, the J gene TRBJ1-4, with TRBD1 as a possible D gene (6 bases). Germline V gene data show CDR1 as SGDLS and CDR2 as YYNGEE. This CDR3 comprises 14 residues. Trimming removed 0 bases from V and 8 bases from J, with 11 bases in between. CDR3 in DNA: TGTGCCAGCAGCGTAGGGCAGGGGAGCGAAAAACTGTTTTTT. This codes for CASSVGQGSEKLFF.

This chain uses TRBV18 with TRBJ2-3, with 8 nucleotides matching TRBD2. Trimming took 8 bases from V and 3 from J; bases not matched to a gene: 13. Per the germline V gene, CDR1 is KGHSH and CDR2 is LQKENI. The CDR3 extends over 16 amino acids. The CDR3 protein is CASTQPGGGRTDTQYF. The CDR3 DNA sequence: TGTGCCAGCACCCAGCCCGGGGGGGGGCGGACAGATACGCAGTATTTT.

This chain connects TRBV7-2 to TRBJ1-2; no clear D. Deletions cut 1 base from V and 4 bases from J, with 7 bases between. CDR1 SGHTA and CDR2 FQGNSA come from the germline V gene. The CDR3 spans 13 residues. In DNA, the CDR3 is TGTGCCAGCAGCTTAGAACTTCTCTATGGCTACACCTTC. Encoded protein: CASSLELLYGYTF.

The rearrangement joins TRBV5-1 to TRBJ2-3; 13 bases agree with TRBD2. V was clipped by 3 bases and J by 4 bases; unmatched bases: 5. Germline V lookup: CDR1 SGHRS, CDR2 YFSETQ. The length of the CDR3 is 16 residues. CDR3 bases: TGCGCCAGCAGCTCTGGACTAGCGGGGGCGTCAGATACGCAGTATTTT. Translated, it gives CASSSGLAGASDTQYF.

This rearrangement joins TRBV7-9 to TRBJ1-4; no firm D call. The germline V and J ends were trimmed by 5 bases and 3 bases, with 10 bases remaining between them. The CDR3 has 14 residues. Germline CDR1 and CDR2: SEHNR and FQNEAQ (reference sequence). The CDR3 sequence: CASSGEPANEKLFF. CDR3 coding DNA: TGTGCCAGCAGCGGAGAACCCGCTAATGAAAAACTGTTTTTT.

The chain combines TRBV18 with TRBJ2-7; D remains unclear. The germline V gene encodes CDR1 KGHSH and CDR2 LQKENI. CDR3 size: 13 residues. Trimming cost V 0 bases and J 2 bases, with 5 bases left between them. The CDR3 is CASSPPGTYEQYF. The CDR3 DNA sequence: TGTGCCAGCTCACCACCGGGAACCTACGAGCAGTACTTC.

This chain connects TRBV6-1 to TRBJ2-3, with D uncertain. The germline CDR1 and CDR2 sequences are MNHNS and SASEGT. V was clipped by 7 bases and J by 4 bases, with 6 bases between them. The CDR3 spans 11 residues. The chain's CDR3 is CASTQADTQYF. CDR3 bases: TGTGCCAGCACCCAGGCAGATACGCAGTATTTT.

The chain uses TRBV7-2 and TRBJ2-7; D could derive from TRBD1 or TRBD2 (5 bases each). The CDR3 runs 14 residues. Trimming removed 6 bases at V and 3 bases at J, with 15 bases between. Germline lookup yields CDR1 SGHTA and CDR2 FQGNSA. CDR3 DNA sequence: TGTGCCAGCAGTTACGGGGCAGGAGGCTACGAGCAGTACTTC. Its translation: CASSYGAGGYEQYF.

The chain is built from TRBV6-1 and TRBJ1-1, with D possibly being TRBD1 (5 bases). The V gene's germline CDR1 is MNHNS and CDR2 SASEGT. This CDR3 is 13 amino acids long. With 10 bases removed from V and 4 bases from J, the gap between germline ends came to 16 bases. The CDR3 loop reads CATAGGTGTEAFF. Written as DNA, the CDR3 is TGTGCCACTGCGGGGGGTACGGGCACTGAAGCTTTCTTT.

This chain joins TRBV5-4 and TRBJ2-7; a possible D gene is TRBD2 (7 bases). CDR3 length: 15 amino acids. The V end was cut by 0 bases, the J end by 1 base, with 11 bases between. Germline lookup yields CDR1 SGHNT and CDR2 YYREEE (reference sequence). Here the CDR3 reads CASSLDGGLSYEQYF. The CDR3 DNA reads as TGTGCCAGCAGCTTGGACGGGGGGCTTTCCTACGAGCAGTACTTC.

The chain is built from TRBV5-1 and TRBJ2-3; TRBD2 might be the D (6 bases). CDR1 SGHRS and CDR2 YFSETQ come from the germline V gene. V was trimmed by 0 bases and J by 4 bases, leaving 9 bases between them. This CDR3 comprises 14 residues. CDR3 bases: TGCGCCAGCAGCTTGGCTGGAGGGGCAGATACGCAGTATTTT. Translated, it gives CASSLAGGADTQYF.

The rearrangement joins TRBV18 to TRBJ1-1, with D uncertain. Germline V gene lookup returns CDR1 KGHSH and CDR2 LQKENI. V lost 3 bases to trimming and J lost 3 bases, with 14 bases between them. This CDR3 region has 15 residues. The chain's CDR3 is CASSPVAAPDTEAFF. For the CDR3, the DNA is TGTGCCAGCTCACCTGTGGCCGCGCCCGACACTGAAGCTTTCTTT.

Notes on this clone: The germline gene is not matched at one end of the junction; a read error may be the cause. The rearrangement uses TRBV5-4 and TRBJ2-5; 8 bases match TRBD2. This CDR3 contains 13 residues. Germline V lookup: CDR1 SGHNT, CDR2 YYREEE (reference sequence). The CDR3 DNA follows: TGTGCCAGCAGTTTGGCGGGGGGTGAGACCCAGTACTTC. It codes for CASSLAGGETQYF. The whole variable domain, remainder taken from reference TRBV5-4 and TRBJ2-5, is ETGVTQSPTHLIKTRGQQVTLRCSSQSGHNTVSWYQQALGQGPQFIFQYYREEENGRGNFPPRFSGLQFPNYSSELNVNALELDDSALYLCASSLAGGETQYFGPGTRLLVL.

This clone is a singleton in its sample. This rearrangement joins TRBV7-2 to TRBJ1-1, with D tentatively TRBD1 (6 bases). Between the trimmed V and J ends, which lost 5 bases and 4 bases, there was a span of 14 bases. The length of the CDR3 is 14 residues. Germline V gene sequence: CDR1 SGHTA, CDR2 FQGNSA. The DNA for the CDR3 is TGTGCCAGCAGCCGTAAAACAGGGCCCACTGAAGCTTTCTTT. Translating it yields CASSRKTGPTEAFF.

The chain is built from TRBV6-6 and TRBJ1-2, with D possibly being TRBD1 (5 bases). The germline CDR1 and CDR2 sequences are MNHNY and SVGAGI (reference sequence). V dropped 5 bases and J dropped 4 bases, with 17 bases sitting between them. The CDR3 length is 15 residues. DNA for the CDR3: TGTGCCAGCAGTAAGACAGACGCTAGGGGCTATGGCTACACCTTC. Its protein product is CASSKTDARGYGYTF.

The chain carries TRBV29-1 and TRBJ2-2; D ambiguous. Trimming cost V 4 bases and J 0 bases, with 9 bases left between them. This CDR3 spans 14 amino acids. Germline V gene sequence: CDR1 SQVTM, CDR2 ANQGSEA. The CDR3 DNA sequence: TGCAGCGTTGGACAAACCTCGAACACCGGGGAGCTGTTTTTT. Translating gives CSVGQTSNTGELFF.